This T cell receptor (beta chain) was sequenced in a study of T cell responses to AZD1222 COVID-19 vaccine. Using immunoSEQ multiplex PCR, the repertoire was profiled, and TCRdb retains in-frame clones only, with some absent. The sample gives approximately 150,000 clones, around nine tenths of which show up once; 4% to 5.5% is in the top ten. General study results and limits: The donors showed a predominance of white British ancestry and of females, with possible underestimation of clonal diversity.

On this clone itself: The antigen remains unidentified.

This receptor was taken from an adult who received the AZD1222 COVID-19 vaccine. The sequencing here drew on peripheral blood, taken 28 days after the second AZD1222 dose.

CDR3 region: CASSSGTAYEQYF. CDR3 nucleotides: TGTGCCAGCAGCTCCGGGACGGCATACGAGCAGTACTTC. This chain joins TRBV9 and TRBJ2-7; D may correspond to TRBD1 or TRBD2 (5 bases each). V was clipped by 4 bases and J by 4 bases, with 12 bases between them. CDR1 is SGDLS and CDR2 is YYNGEE in the germline V gene. The CDR3 length is 13 residues.